This TCR beta chain was recovered during a study of blood T cell repertoires in COVID-19. Across the study: From T cells, B-cell-depleted T cells, or PBMCs came the material, which was cDNA or gDNA.

V lost 4 bases and J 5 bases, leaving 11 bases between the germline ends. There are 13 residues in the CDR3. Method: immunoSEQ multiplex PCR; TCRdb's copy keeps in-frame clones and lacks some. The sample lists roughly 110,000 clones; around 89% were seen once. The source material was peripheral blood. This clonotype originated in a man aged 40-50 years with active or convalescent COVID-19. The chain links TRBV12-3 or TRBV12-4 to TRBJ1-1; D not certain. The CDR3 DNA reads as TGTGCCAGCAGTTCGCGGGAAGGGACTGAAGCTTTCTTT. This gives the protein CASSSREGTEAFF.